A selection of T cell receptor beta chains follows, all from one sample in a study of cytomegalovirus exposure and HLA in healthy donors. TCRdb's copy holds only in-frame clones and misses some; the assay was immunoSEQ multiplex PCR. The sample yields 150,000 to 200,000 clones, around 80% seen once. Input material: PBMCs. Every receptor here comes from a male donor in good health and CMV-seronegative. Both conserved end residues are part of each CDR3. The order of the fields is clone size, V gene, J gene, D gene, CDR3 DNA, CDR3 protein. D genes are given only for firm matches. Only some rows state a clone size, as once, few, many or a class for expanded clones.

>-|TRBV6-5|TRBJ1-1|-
TGTGCCAGCAGTTCTGGACAGCTGAACACTGAAGCTTTCTTT
CASSSGQLNTEAFF
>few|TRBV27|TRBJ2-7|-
TGTGCCAGCAGTCGACCGGGGAGCTCCTACGAGCAGTACTTC
CASSRPGSSYEQYF
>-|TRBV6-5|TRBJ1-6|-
TGTGCCAGCAGTCCGACCCTGGGGGGGAGGTCACCCCTCCACTTT
CASSPTLGGRSPLHF
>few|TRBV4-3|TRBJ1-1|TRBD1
TGCGCCAGCAGCCAAGATCTTGGACAGGGGCGAATTCCTGAAGCTTTCTTT
CASSQDLGQGRIPEAFF
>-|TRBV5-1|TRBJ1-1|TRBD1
TGCGCCAGCCTCCCAGGGGGCAATCTCATGAACACTGAAGCTTTCTTT
CASLPGGNLMNTEAFF
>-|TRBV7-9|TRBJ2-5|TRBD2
TGTGCCAGCAGCCGGGGGGGCTCGGAACCAGAGACCCAGTACTTC
CASSRGGSEPETQYF
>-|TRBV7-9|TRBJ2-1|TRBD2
TGTGCCAGCAGTATAGCGGGAGGCAACAATGAGCAGTTCTTC
CASSIAGGNNEQFF
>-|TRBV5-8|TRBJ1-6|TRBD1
TGTGCCAGCAGCTTTAAACCCGGGACAGGGGTCTTTACCTTCCACTTT
CASSFKPGTGVFTFHF
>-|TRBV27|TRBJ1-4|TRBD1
TGTGCCAGCAGTCCCGACAGGGTTCATGAAAAACTGTTTTTT
CASSPDRVHEKLFF
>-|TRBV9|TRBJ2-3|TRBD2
TGTGCCAGCACCGCGGGAGCCGTAGTTACAGATACGCAGTATTTT
CASTAGAVVTDTQYF
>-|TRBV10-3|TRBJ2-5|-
TGTGCCATCAGTGAAATAGCGGCCCAGGGAGGGACCCAGTACTTC
CAISEIAAQGGTQYF
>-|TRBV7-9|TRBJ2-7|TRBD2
TGTGCCAGCAGCTTAACTCTCAGCGGGAGAGACGAGCAGTACTTC
CASSLTLSGRDEQYF
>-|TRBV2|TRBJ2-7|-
TGTGCCAGCAGTGAAAGGGGGACTACCTACGAGCAGTACTTC
CASSERGTTYEQYF
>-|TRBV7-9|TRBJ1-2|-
TGTGCCAGCAGCGCGGTGACTGGCTACACCTTC
CASSAVTGYTF
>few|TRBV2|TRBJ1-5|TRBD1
TGTGCCAGCAGTTTTGGACAGGGAGGGGGCAATCAGCCCCAGCATTTT
CASSFGQGGGNQPQHF
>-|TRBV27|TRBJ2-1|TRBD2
TGTGCCAGCACCAAAAGGGGAACTAGCGGCTTCTACAATGAGCAGTTCTTC
CASTKRGTSGFYNEQFF
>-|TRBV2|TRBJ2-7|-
TGTGCCAGCAGGGGACTGGGTCGGGAGCAGTACTTC
CASRGLGREQYF
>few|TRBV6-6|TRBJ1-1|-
TGTGCCAGCAGTTACGATGGTGCGTACACTGAAGCTTTCTTT
CASSYDGAYTEAFF
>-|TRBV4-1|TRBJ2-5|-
TGCGCCAGCAGCCATCCCTGGGGGGAAGAGACCCAGTACTTC
CASSHPWGEETQYF
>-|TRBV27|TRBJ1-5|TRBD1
TGTGCCAGCAGTTTATCTCGGACAGGGTCCAATCAGCCCCAGCATTTT
CASSLSRTGSNQPQHF
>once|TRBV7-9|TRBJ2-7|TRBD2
TGTTCCAGCAGCTCCGGACAAATCCGGGCGGGGGGAAGCTACGAGCAGTACTTC
CSSSSGQIRAGGSYEQYF
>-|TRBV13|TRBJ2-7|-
TGTGCCAGCAGCTCCATAACTCGGGGTCTGGGGGAGCAGTACTTC
CASSSITRGLGEQYF
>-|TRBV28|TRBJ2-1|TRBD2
TGTGCCAGCAGTTTATCGGCTAGCGGGATGGATGAGCAGTTCTTC
CASSLSASGMDEQFF
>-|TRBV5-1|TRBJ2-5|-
TGCGCCAGCAGCTTGGGGGAGTACCAAGAGACCCAGTACTTC
CASSLGEYQETQYF
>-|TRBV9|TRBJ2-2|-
TGTGCCAGCAGCGCCCCCGCGGGGGCCACCGGGGAGCTGTTTTTT
CASSAPAGATGELFF
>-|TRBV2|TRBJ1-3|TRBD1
TGTGCCAGCGGGGGCAGGGGGGTCCCCTCTGGAAACACCATATATTTT
CASGGRGVPSGNTIYF